Following are 4 T cell receptor beta chains from one sample sequenced in a study of shared clonotypes between healthy human individuals. Assay used: immunoSEQ multiplex PCR; TCRdb lists only in-frame clones, some missing. The table includes about half a million clones, roughly 85% detected once. Source material: PBMCs. Receptors originate from a woman in her 40s in good health. Some clones in this sample may be carry-over from other donors' samples.

This clone was seen only a few times. The CDR3 DNA reads TGCAGTGCCCCCGACTACCACGAGCAGTACTTC. As protein: CSAPDYHEQYF. The V and J genes are TRBV20-1 and TRBJ2-7; tentatively, D is TRBD2 (5 bases). Trimming stripped 6 bases from V and 5 bases from J, with 11 bases between. This CDR3 is built from 11 residues. Germline V gives CDR1 DFQATT, CDR2 SNEGSKA (reference sequence).

V and J are TRBV10-1 and TRBJ2-7; possible D gene TRBD1, 5 bases. Trimming took 2 bases from V and 1 from J, leaving 12 bases between them. The CDR3 is made up of 15 amino acids. CDR1 and CDR2 from the germline V gene are WNHNN and SYGVQD (reference sequence). The chain's CDR3 is CASSEDRLQSYEQYF. CDR3 DNA: TGCGCCAGCAGTGAGGACAGACTCCAATCCTACGAGCAGTACTTC.

The CDR3 loop is CASSTGEDSYEQYF. CDR3 DNA sequence: TGTGCCAGCAGCACGGGAGAAGATTCCTACGAGCAGTACTTC. This chain connects TRBV28 to TRBJ2-7, with a weak D call TRBD2 (6 bases). Germline V lookup: CDR1 MDHEN, CDR2 SYDVKM. The CDR3 has 14 amino acids. Trimming shortened V by 6 bases and J by 1 base, and 13 bases separated the two germline ends.

On this clone: Other DNA sequences in the sample encode the same CDR3. V usage is TRBV9 and J usage is TRBJ2-5; D may be TRBD1 (5 bases). Between the trimmed V and J ends, which lost 0 bases and 5 bases, there was a span of 8 bases. This CDR3 contains 13 residues. CDR1 is SGDLS, CDR2 YYNGEE, per germline. CDR3 sequence (DNA): TGTGCCAGCAGCGTAGCCCCAGGGGAGACCCAGTACTTC. It is translated as CASSVAPGETQYF.